The sequence of this T cell receptor beta chain was determined in a study of post-analysis software for immune sequencing data. Study-wide context: Some patients lacked subtype; others had relapsing-remitting, secondary progressive or progressive-relapsing disease. Study results and limitations: There was significantly lower normalized Chao1 diversity in multiple sclerosis patients than in controls. About five TRBV segments, including TRBV5-6, TRBV5-1 and TRBV20-1, were more frequent in patients than controls. F measure clustering grouped samples strongly by preparation batch.

The library was made from cDNA and included unique molecular identifiers. The yield from about 1 to 10 million T cells was 500,000 or so cDNA molecules in total. One entry per CDR3 protein, called by TCRdb with MiXCR from the PCR reads. The sample holds about 200,000 distinct CDR3 sequences, approximately 28% seen once. About this clonotype itself: The antigen is not known. One base away lies a much larger clone, so this may be a sequencing read error.

V lost 2 bases and J 7 bases, leaving 17 bases between the germline ends. CDR3 length: 14 amino acids. CDR1 and CDR2 from the germline V gene are SQVTM and ANQGSEA. This rearrangement joins TRBV29-1 to TRBJ1-1, with no clear D. The sample comprised blood. This TCR was recovered from a girl between 2 and 17 years old with multiple sclerosis. CDR3 bases: TGCAGCGTTGAAAGGGCCGACAAAGGATATGAAGCTTTCTTT. It specifies CSVERADKGYEAFF.